This T cell receptor beta chain was identified during a study of post-analysis software for immune sequencing data. The overall study: The courses of disease that were included comprised relapsing-remitting, secondary progressive and progressive-relapsing multiple sclerosis. Study outcomes and limitations: Included in a set of a few TRBV segments more frequent in patients than controls were TRBV5-6, TRBV5-1 and TRBV20-1. When the samples were clustered directly with F measure, those that had been prepared in the same batch showed strong co-clustering.

Built from TCR beta cDNA, the libraries had unique molecular identifiers in them. TCRdb reanalysed the PCR reads using MiXCR and keeps one entry per CDR3 protein. Here the sample spans about 430,000 distinct CDR3 sequences, about 39% being singletons. Germline loops: CDR1 SGHAT, CDR2 FQDESV (reference sequence). The CDR3 consists of 16 residues. The junction had 3 bases not matched to a gene; V was cut back by 2 bases and J by 4 bases. This clonotype appeared many times. Its antigen remains unknown. Input material: blood. This receptor was obtained from a girl aged 2 to 9 with multiple sclerosis. The chain links TRBV11-1 to TRBJ2-3, with 13 bases identical to TRBD2. CDR3 DNA sequence: TGTGCCAGCAGCTTAAGACTAGCGGGAGGACCAGATACGCAGTATTTT. Translating it yields CASSLRLAGGPDTQYF.